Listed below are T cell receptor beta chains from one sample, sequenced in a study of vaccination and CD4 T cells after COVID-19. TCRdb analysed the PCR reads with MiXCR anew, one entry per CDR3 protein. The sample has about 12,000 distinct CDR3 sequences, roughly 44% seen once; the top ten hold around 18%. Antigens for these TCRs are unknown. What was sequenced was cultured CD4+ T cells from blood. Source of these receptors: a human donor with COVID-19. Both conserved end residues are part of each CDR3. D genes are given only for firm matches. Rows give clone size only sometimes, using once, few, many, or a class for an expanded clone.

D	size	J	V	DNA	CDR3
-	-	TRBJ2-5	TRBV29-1	TGCAGCGTTGGGAGAGGGGTTGGAGAGACCCAGTACTTC	CSVGRGVGETQYF
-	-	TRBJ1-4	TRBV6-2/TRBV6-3	TGTGCCAGCAGCGCAGTTGCGCCAGCGGAACTGTTTTTT	CASSAVAPAELFF
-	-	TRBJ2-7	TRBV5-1	TGCGCCAGCAGGCGGGACAGAGCCTACGAGCAGTACTTC	CASRRDRAYEQYF
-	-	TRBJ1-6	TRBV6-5	TGTGCCAGCAGTTATTCGAGTAATTCACCCCTCCACTTT	CASSYSSNSPLHF
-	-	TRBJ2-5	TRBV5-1	TGCGCCAGCAGCCGAACAGGGCGGGGAGAGACCCAGTACTTC	CASSRTGRGETQYF
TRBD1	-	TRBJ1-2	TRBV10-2	TGCGCCAGCAGTGGGAACAGGGGTGGCTACACCTTC	CASSGNRGGYTF
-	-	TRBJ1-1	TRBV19	TGTGCCAGTAGTATGCACAGCCTGAACACTGAAGCTTTCTTT	CASSMHSLNTEAFF
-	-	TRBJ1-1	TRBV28	TGTGCCAGCAGTTTATCGTCGAGGGGCCGAAACACTGAAGCTTTCTTT	CASSLSSRGRNTEAFF
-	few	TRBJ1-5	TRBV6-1	TGTGCCAGCACCAAGGAGGCCTTTAGCAATCAGCCCCAGCATTTT	CASTKEAFSNQPQHF
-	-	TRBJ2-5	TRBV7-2	TGTGCCAGCAGCTTAGAACAGGGTAAAGAGACCCAGTACTTC	CASSLEQGKETQYF
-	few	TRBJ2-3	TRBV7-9	TGTGCCAGCAGCTTAGGTGCGGGGATAAACACAGATACGCAGTATTTT	CASSLGAGINTDTQYF
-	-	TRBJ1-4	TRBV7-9	TGTGCCAGCAGCCCCGGACGGTTGGGCGGTGAAAAACTGTTTTTT	CASSPGRLGGEKLFF
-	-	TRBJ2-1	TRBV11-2	TGTGCCAGCAGCTTAAAAATTAGGGAGAGCTCCTACAATGAGCAGTTCTTC	CASSLKIRESSYNEQFF
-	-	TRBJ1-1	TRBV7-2	TGTGCCAGCACCCTTCGGGGGACGAGTAACACTGAAGCTTTCTTT	CASTLRGTSNTEAFF
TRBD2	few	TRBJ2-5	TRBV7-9	TGTGCCAGCAGCCTCCCGGGGGGGAGAGTAGAGACCCAGTACTTC	CASSLPGGRVETQYF
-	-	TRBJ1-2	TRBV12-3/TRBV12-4	TGTGCCAGCAGTTTGGGGTTTGGCTACACCTTC	CASSLGFGYTF
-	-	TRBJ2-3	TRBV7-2	TGTGCCAGCAGCCCTCAAATCCCCCGCACAGATACGCAGTATTTT	CASSPQIPRTDTQYF
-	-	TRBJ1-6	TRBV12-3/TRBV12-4	TGTGCCAGCAGTTTTGCACAGAGCTCCTATAATTCACCCCTCCACTTT	CASSFAQSSYNSPLHF
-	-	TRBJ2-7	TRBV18	TGTGCCAGCTCACGGGACGCCTACGAGCAGTACTTC	CASSRDAYEQYF
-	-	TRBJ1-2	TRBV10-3	TGTGCCATCAGTGAAAACTTGGACAGACACGATGGCTACACCTTC	CAISENLDRHDGYTF
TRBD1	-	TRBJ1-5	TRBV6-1	TGTGCCAGCAGAGACGGACAGGGTGGGGGTCAGCCCCAGCATTTT	CASRDGQGGGQPQHF
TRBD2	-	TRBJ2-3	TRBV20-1	TGCAGTGCTAGAGTAAGCGGGGGCCAAAGCACAGATACGCAGTATTTT	CSARVSGGQSTDTQYF
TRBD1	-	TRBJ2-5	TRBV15	TGTGCCACCAGCAGACAGGACAGGGAAGAGACCCAGTACTTC	CATSRQDREETQYF
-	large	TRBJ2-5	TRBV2	TGTGCCAGCAGTGATAGCAGAGGGGAGAAAGAGACCCAGTACTTC	CASSDSRGEKETQYF
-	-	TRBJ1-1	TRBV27	TGTGCCAGCAGTTTCACTTTGTTTGGGGGAAACACTGAAGCTTTCTTT	CASSFTLFGGNTEAFF
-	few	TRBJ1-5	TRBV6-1	TGTGCCACACGCCTGTTTGAGGCCCAGCATTTT	CATRLFEAQHF
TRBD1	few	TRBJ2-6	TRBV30	TGTGCCTGGATCCGGGACAGGTCTCGCTCTGGGGCCAACGTCCTGACTTTC	CAWIRDRSRSGANVLTF
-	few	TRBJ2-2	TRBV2	TGTGCCAGCAGGAGAGGGGGGGCCACCGGGGAGCTGTTTTTT	CASRRGGATGELFF
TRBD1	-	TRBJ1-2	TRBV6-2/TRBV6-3	TGTGCCAGCAGTTACGACAGGGGGGTTCGTGACTATGGCTACACCTTC	CASSYDRGVRDYGYTF
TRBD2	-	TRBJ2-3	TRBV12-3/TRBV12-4	TGTGCCAGCAGTCGGGGACTAGCGGGGGGGCTAGATACGCAGTATTTT	CASSRGLAGGLDTQYF
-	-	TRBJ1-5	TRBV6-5	TGTGCCAGCAGTTCTTTAGGGACAAGTAGCAATCAGCCCCAGCATTTT	CASSSLGTSSNQPQHF
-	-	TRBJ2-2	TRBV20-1	TGCAGTGCTAGAGATAATCGGGACCTGAGCTTGAACACCGGGGAGCTGTTTTTT	CSARDNRDLSLNTGELFF
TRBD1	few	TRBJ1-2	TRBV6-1	TGTGCCAGCAGTCCAGGGGCGGGACAGGGGGCCATCTATGGCTACACCTTC	CASSPGAGQGAIYGYTF
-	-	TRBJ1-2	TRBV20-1	TGCAGCGCCCCCCGGGCGCGTTATGGCTACACCTTC	CSAPRARYGYTF
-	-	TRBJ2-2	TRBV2	TGTGCCAGCAGTGAATTGTTGAACACCGGGGAGCTGTTTTTT	CASSELLNTGELFF
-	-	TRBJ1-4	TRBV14	TGTGCCAGCAGCCCCAACGGCCTCTCCGGAAAACTGTTTTTT	CASSPNGLSGKLFF
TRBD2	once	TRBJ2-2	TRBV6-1	TGTGCCAGCGTCCGTAGCGGGGGGGCGTTCGGGGAGCTGTTTTTT	CASVRSGGAFGELFF
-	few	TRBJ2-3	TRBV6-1	TGTGCCAGCAGTGAAGATTTGCGGGGCACGCAGTATTTT	CASSEDLRGTQYF
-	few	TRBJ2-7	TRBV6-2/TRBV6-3	TGTGCCAGCAGTTACCAGGGAGAAGACGAGCAGTACTTC	CASSYQGEDEQYF
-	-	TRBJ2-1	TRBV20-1	TGCAGTGGCCTCCCTAGCGCCAGGGGGAGGGACAATGAGCAGTTCTTC	CSGLPSARGRDNEQFF
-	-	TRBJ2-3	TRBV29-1	TGCAGCGTTGCAGGGTCGACAGATACGCAGTATTTT	CSVAGSTDTQYF
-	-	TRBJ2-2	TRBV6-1	TGTGCCAGCAGTGTCCCCCCCGGGATTATTGAGCTGTTTTTT	CASSVPPGIIELFF
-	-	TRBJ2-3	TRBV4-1	TGCGCCAGCAGCCAAGTCTCTTCGGGGTGGGCAGATACGCAGTATTTT	CASSQVSSGWADTQYF
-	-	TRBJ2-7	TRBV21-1	TGTGCCAGCAGCAAAGGAGATCTAGCGGGGGGACCTCCCACTTACGAGCAGTACTTC	CASSKGDLAGGPPTYEQYF
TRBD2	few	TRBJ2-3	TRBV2	TGTGCCAGCAGTGCCCTAGCGGGGGGCACAGATACGCAGTATTTT	CASSALAGGTDTQYF
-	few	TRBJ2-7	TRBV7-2	TGTGCCAGCAGCTTAGAGGGTCGAAGGGGTCGCGAGCAGTACTTC	CASSLEGRRGREQYF
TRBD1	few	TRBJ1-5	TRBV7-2	TGTGCCAGCAGCGAACAGGGGGGTAGCAATCAGCCCCAGCATTTT	CASSEQGGSNQPQHF
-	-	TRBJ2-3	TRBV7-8	TGTGCCAGCAGATCCCCCGGTCGAAGCACAGATACGCAGTATTTT	CASRSPGRSTDTQYF
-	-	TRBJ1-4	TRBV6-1	TGTGCCAGCAGGTCAAATCCCTCGGGTCTTAGTGAAAAACTGTTTTTT	CASRSNPSGLSEKLFF
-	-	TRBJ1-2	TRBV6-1	TGTGCCAGCAGTCCAGGGAACGGCTACACCTTC	CASSPGNGYTF
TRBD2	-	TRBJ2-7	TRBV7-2	TGTGCCAGCAGCTCTAGCGGGGGGTCCTACGAGCAGCACTTC	CASSSSGGSYEQHF